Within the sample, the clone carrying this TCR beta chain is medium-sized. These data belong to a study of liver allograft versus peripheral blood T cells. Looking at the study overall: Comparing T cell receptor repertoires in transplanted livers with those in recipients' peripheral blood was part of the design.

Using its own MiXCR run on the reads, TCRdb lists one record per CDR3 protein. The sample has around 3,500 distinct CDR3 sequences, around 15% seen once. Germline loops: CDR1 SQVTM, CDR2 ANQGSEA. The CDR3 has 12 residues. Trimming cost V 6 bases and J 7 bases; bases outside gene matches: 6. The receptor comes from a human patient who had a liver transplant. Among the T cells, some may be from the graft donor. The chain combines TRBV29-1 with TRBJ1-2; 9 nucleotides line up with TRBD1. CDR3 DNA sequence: TGCAGCGTACTTGACAGGGGGACTGGCTACACCTTC. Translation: CSVLDRGTGYTF.